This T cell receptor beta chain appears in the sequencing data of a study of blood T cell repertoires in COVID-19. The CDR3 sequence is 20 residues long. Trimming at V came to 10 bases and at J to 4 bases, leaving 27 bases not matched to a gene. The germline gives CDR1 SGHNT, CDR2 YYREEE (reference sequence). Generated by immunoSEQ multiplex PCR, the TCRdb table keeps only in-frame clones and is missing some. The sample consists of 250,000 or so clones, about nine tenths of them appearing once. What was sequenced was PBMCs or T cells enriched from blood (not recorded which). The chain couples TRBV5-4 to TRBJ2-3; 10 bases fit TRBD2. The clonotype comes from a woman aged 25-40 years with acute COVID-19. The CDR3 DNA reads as TGTGCCTCACCGGATCCAATTCGAGCGGGAGGGCCTGTAGAGTCAGATACGCAGTATTTT. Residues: CASPDPIRAGGPVESDTQYF.